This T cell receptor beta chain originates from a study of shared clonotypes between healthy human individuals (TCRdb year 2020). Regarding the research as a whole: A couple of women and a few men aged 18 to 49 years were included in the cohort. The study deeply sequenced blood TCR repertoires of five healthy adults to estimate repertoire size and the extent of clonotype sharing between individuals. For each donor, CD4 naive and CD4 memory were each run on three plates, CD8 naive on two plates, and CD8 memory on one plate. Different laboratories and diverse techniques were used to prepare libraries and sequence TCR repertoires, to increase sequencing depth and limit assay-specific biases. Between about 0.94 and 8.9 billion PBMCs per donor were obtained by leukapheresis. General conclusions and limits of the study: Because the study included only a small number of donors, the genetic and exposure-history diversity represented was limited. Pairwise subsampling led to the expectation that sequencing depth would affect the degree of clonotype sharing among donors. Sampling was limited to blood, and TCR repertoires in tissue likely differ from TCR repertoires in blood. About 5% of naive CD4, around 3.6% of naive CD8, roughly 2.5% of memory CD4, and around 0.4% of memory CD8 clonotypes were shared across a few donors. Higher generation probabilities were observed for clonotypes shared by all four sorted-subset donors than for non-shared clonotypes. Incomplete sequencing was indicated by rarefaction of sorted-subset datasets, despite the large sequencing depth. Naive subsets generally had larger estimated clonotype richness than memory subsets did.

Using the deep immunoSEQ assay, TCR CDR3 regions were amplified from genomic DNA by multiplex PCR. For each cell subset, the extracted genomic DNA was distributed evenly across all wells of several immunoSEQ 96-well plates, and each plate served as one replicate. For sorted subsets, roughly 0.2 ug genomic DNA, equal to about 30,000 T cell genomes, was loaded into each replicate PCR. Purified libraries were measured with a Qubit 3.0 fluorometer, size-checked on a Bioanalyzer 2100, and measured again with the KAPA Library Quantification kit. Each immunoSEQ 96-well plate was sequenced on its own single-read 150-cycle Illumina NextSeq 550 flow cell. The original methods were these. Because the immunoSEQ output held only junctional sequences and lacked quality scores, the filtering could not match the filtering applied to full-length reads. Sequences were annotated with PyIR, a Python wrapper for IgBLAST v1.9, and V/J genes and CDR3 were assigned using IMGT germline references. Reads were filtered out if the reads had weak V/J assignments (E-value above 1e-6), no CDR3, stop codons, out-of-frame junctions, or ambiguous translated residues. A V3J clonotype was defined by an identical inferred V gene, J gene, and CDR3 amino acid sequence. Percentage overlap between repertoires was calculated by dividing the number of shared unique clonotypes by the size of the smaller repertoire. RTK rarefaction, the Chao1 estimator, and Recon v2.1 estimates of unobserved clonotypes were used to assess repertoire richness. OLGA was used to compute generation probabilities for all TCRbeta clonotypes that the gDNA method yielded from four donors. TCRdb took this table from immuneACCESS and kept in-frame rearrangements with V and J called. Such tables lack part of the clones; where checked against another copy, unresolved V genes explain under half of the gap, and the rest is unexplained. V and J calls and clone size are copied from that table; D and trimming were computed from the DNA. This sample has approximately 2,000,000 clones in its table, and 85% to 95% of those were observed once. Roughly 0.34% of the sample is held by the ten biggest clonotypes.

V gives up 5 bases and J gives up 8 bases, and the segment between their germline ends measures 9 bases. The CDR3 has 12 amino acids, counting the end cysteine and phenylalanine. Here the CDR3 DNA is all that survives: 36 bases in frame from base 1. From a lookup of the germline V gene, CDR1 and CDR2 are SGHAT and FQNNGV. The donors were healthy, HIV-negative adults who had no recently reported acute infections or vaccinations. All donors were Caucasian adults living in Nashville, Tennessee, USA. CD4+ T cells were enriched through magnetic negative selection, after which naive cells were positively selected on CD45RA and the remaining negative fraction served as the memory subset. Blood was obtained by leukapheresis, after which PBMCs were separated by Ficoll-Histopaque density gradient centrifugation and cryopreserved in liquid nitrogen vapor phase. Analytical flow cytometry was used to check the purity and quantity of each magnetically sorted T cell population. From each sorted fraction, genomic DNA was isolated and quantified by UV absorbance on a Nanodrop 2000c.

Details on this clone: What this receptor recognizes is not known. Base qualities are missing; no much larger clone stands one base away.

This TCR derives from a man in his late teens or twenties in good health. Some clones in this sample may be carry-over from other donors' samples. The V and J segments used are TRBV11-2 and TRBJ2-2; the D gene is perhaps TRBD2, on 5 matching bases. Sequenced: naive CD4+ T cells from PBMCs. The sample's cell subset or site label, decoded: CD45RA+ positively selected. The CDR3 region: CASSPPGGELFF. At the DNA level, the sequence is TGTGCCAGCAGCCCTCCGGGAGGGGAGCTGTTTTTT.